This T cell receptor beta chain is drawn from a study of blood T cell repertoires in COVID-19. At the level of the study: Samples came from the United States, Italy and Spain, spanning acute and convalescent COVID-19.

The CDR3 runs 12 residues. Per germline, CDR1 SGHTA and CDR2 FQGNSA. V was pared by 6 bases and J by 6 bases, with 3 bases of the junction left unmatched. Study processing details: Estimates of nucleated cell counts were drawn from the amplification of reference gene primers. Only in-frame clones appear in the TCRdb table, and some are missing; sequencing was by immunoSEQ multiplex PCR. V, J and clone size reflect that table, while D and trimming were determined from the DNA. Among 60,000 or so clones listed, roughly four fifths were seen once. The sequence was obtained from a man aged 80 or over with acute or convalescent COVID-19. This rearrangement joins TRBV7-2 to TRBJ1-2; 8 bases agree with TRBD1. The sample consisted of peripheral blood. CDR3 in amino acids: CASRMTGDGYTF. CDR3 coding DNA: TGTGCCAGCAGGATGACAGGGGATGGCTACACCTTC. Looking up the rest from reference TRBV7-2 and TRBJ1-2 gives the full variable domain: GAGVSQSPSNKVTEKGKDVELRCDPISGHTALYWYRQSLGQGLEFLIYFQGNSAPDKSGLPSDRFSAERTGGSVSTLTIQRTQQEDSAVYLCASRMTGDGYTFGSGTRLTVV.